The sample holds a few counts of the clone carrying this T cell receptor beta chain. Amplification of the TCR beta CDR3 regions used RNA transcripts (as template). An initial RT-PCR round employing HTBI primers preceded a second-round multiplex PCR. TCRdb re-analysed the multiplex PCR reads in MiXCR, keeping a single row per CDR3 protein. The table lists a few hundred thousand distinct CDR3 sequences, over 15% of them singletons, with roughly 7% in the top ten. The data were taken from a study of Graves' ophthalmopathy and Graves' hyperthyroidism. Trimming cost V 3 bases and J 7 bases; bases outside gene matches: 4. The CDR3 runs to 13 residues. The V gene's germline CDR1 is SEHNR and CDR2 FQNEAQ (reference sequence).

This clonotype originated in a woman aged 18-30 years with stable Graves' hyperthyroidism. This chain connects TRBV7-9 to TRBJ1-1, with 8 bases that match TRBD1. The sample consisted of peripheral blood. CDR3 loop: CASSLGQADEAFF. The DNA of the CDR3 is TGTGCCAGCAGCTTGGGACAGGCCGATGAAGCTTTCTTT.